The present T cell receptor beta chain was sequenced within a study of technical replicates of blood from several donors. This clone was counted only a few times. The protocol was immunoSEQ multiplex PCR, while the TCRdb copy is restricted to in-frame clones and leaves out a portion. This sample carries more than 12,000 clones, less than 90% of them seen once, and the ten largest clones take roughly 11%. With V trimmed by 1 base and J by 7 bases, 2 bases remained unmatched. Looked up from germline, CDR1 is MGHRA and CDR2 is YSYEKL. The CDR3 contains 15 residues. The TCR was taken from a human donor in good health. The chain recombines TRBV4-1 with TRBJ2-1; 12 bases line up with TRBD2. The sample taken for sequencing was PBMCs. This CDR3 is CASSQGLAGANEQFF. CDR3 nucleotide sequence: TGCGCCAGCAGCCAAGGACTAGCGGGAGCGAATGAGCAGTTCTTC.